This T cell receptor (beta chain) was recorded in a study of Ad26.COV2.S vaccination and SARS-CoV-2 variants. Sequencing used immunoSEQ multiplex PCR; TCRdb keeps in-frame clones, though not all of them. The sample lists 350,000 to 500,000 clones, less than 95% seen once, with around 4.5% in the top ten. As to treatment: about 20 received Ad26.COV2.S at low or high dose, single or two shots; roughly 5 received placebo; per-sample allocation not given. All samples were drawn on day 63, counting from the first vaccine or placebo injection. The germline V gene has CDR1 DFQATT and CDR2 SNEGSKA (reference sequence). The CDR3 length is 16 residues. J lost 0 bases, V lost 3 bases, and 10 bases had no gene match.

Sequencing was performed on peripheral blood, taken in a trial of Ad26.COV2.S vaccine versus placebo. The TCR comes from a person aged 18-65 years who received the Ad26.COV2.S COVID-19 vaccine or a placebo. This rearrangement joins TRBV20-1 to TRBJ2-7, with 8 bases identical to TRBD2. CDR3 nucleotide sequence: TGCAGTGCTAGTCTTTTAGCGGGAATTTTCTCCTACGAGCAGTACTTC. Translating it yields CSASLLAGIFSYEQYF.